The entry that follows covers one T cell receptor beta chain sequence. This sample was taken from a study of cytomegalovirus exposure and HLA in healthy donors. The PCR contained 60 Vbeta and 13 Jbeta primers. The table came from immunoSEQ multiplex PCR; TCRdb's copy has only in-frame clones and leaves some out. The sample lists 150,000 to 200,000 clones; 65% to 90% were seen once. The trim removed 0 bases at V and 5 bases at J, leaving 6 bases unmatched. This CDR3 is 16 amino acids long. The germline CDR1 and CDR2 sequences are MNHEY and SVGAGI. Sequences were obtained from PBMCs. The chain combines TRBV6-5 with TRBJ2-2, with 7 bases aligning to TRBD2. The TCR was taken from a woman between 45 and 60 years old in good health and CMV-seronegative. CDR3 amino acids: CASSYSGLGGTGELFF. The CDR3 nucleotides are TGTGCCAGCAGTTACTCAGGGTTGGGGGGGACCGGGGAGCTGTTTTTT.